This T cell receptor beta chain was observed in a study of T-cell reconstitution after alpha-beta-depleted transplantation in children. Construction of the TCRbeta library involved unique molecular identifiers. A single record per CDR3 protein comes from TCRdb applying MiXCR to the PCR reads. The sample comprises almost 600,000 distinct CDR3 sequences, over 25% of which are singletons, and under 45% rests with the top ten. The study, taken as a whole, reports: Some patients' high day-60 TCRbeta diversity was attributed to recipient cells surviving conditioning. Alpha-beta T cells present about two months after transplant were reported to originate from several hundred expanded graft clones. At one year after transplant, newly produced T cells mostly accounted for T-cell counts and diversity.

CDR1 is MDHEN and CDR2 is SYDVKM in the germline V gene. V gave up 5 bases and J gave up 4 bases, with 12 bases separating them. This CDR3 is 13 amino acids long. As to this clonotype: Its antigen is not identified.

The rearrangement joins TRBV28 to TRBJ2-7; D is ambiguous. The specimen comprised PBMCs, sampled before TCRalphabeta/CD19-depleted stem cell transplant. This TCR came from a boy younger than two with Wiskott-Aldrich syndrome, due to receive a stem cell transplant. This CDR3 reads CASSRSTWYEQYF. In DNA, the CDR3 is TGTGCCAGCAGTCGTTCAACTTGGTACGAGCAGTACTTC.